The 10 T cell receptor beta chains given below trace back to one sample, sequenced in a study of OX40 agonist ivuxolimab in advanced cancers. Here immunoSEQ multiplex PCR was the method, and the copy in TCRdb shows in-frame clones only, minus some. The sample yields roughly 80,000 clones, around four fifths seen once. Source: CD4+ or CD8+ T cells sorted from blood, taken in a trial of the OX40 agonist ivuxolimab. These receptors originate from an adult with an advanced solid tumor such as melanoma, head and neck, liver or kidney cancer.

This chain joins TRBV7-3 and TRBJ2-5; 8 nucleotides match TRBD1. V shed 5 bases, J shed 10 bases, and the junction held 12 bases outside the gene matches. Germline V gene lookup returns CDR1 SGHTA and CDR2 FQGTGA. There are 14 residues in the CDR3. The CDR3 sequence is CASSETGAQGSQYF. The CDR3, as DNA: TGTGCCAGCAGCGAGACAGGGGCCCAGGGGAGCCAGTACTTC.

The CDR3 DNA sequence: TGTGCCAGCAGATCTCACCTCTCGGGGGTAATGGGGGCCAACGTCCTGACTTTC. It yields the protein CASRSHLSGVMGANVLTF. The chain combines TRBV28 with TRBJ2-6, with D perhaps matching TRBD2 (6 bases). V shed 6 bases and J shed 4 bases, with 22 bases lying between them. Per germline, CDR1 MDHEN and CDR2 SYDVKM. The CDR3 is made up of 18 amino acids.

The rearrangement uses TRBV19 and TRBJ1-5, with TRBD1 identical over 11 bases. Germline values: CDR1 LNHDA, CDR2 SQIVND (reference sequence). This CDR3 region has 15 residues. After removal of 6 bases from V and 6 bases from J, the junction contained 7 bases not matched to a gene. The CDR3 nucleotides read TGTGCCAGTAGCGGGACAGGGGGAGCTGGTCAGCCCCAGCATTTT. Protein sequence: CASSGTGGAGQPQHF.

The chain has TRBV18 and TRBJ2-5, with D unresolved. The DNA end is a closer match to TRBJ2-7, so the J assignment may be wrong. Germline V gene lookup returns CDR1 KGHSH and CDR2 LQKENI. CDR3 length: 14 amino acids. CDR3 nucleotides: TGTGCCAGCTCACCAGGAACAGAAATCTACGAGCAGTACTTC. This encodes CASSPGTEIYEQYF.

The gene calls are TRBV14 and TRBJ2-1; D is perhaps TRBD2 (6 bases). Germline loops: CDR1 SGHDN, CDR2 FVKESK. The CDR3 contains 15 residues. V lost 2 bases and J lost 4, with 12 bases in between. For the CDR3, the DNA is TGTGCCAGCAGCCAACCGGGACTGACATACAATGAGCAGTTCTTC. It is translated as CASSQPGLTYNEQFF.

The gene calls are TRBV28 and TRBJ1-2; D call uncertain. Germline V gene sequence: CDR1 MDHEN, CDR2 SYDVKM. The CDR3 sequence is 16 residues long. V lost 3 bases and J lost 1, with 15 bases in between. The chain's CDR3 is CASSFPTQVLNYGYTF. CDR3 sequence (DNA): TGTGCCAGCAGTTTCCCCACGCAGGTTCTTAACTATGGCTACACCTTC.

The V gene is TRBV18, the J gene TRBJ1-3; D call uncertain. The V gene's germline CDR1 is KGHSH and CDR2 LQKENI. The CDR3 contains 18 residues. The V end was cut by 2 bases, the J end by 0 bases, with 17 bases between. The CDR3 protein is CASSPVGAVGSSGNTIYF. The CDR3, as DNA: TGTGCCAGCTCACCAGTAGGCGCTGTTGGAAGCTCTGGAAACACCATATATTTT. Together with reference TRBV18 and TRBJ1-3, the CDR3 gives the full variable domain: NAGVMQNPRHLVRRRGQEARLRCSPMKGHSHVYWYRQLPEEGLKFMVYLQKENIIDESGMPKERFSAEFPKEGPSILRIQQVVRGDSAAYFCASSPVGAVGSSGNTIYFGEGSWLTVV.

The genes are TRBV6-5 and TRBJ2-7; tentatively, D is TRBD1 (6 bases). Trimming cost V 4 bases and J 4 bases, with 17 bases left between them. CDR3 length equals 15 residues. Germline loops: CDR1 MNHEY, CDR2 SVGAGI. This CDR3 is CASSLTGIGFYEQYF. The DNA for the CDR3 is TGTGCCAGCAGTTTAACAGGGATAGGCTTTTACGAGCAGTACTTC.

The chain joins TRBV11-3 to TRBJ2-3; 7 bases are shared with TRBD2. CDR1 SGHNT and CDR2 YENEEA come from the germline V gene. This CDR3 spans 14 amino acids. With 5 bases clipped from V and 4 bases from J, the junction kept 6 bases outside the gene matches. CDR3 in DNA: TGTGCCAGCAGCCCCTCGGGGGGACCAGATACGCAGTATTTT. It encodes CASSPSGGPDTQYF. Looking up the rest from reference TRBV11-3 and TRBJ2-3 gives the full variable domain: EAGVVQSPRYKIIEKKQPVAFWCNPISGHNTLYWYLQNLGQGPELLIRYENEEAVDDSQLPKDRFSAERLKGVDSTLKIQPAELGDSAVYLCASSPSGGPDTQYFGPGTRLTVL.

V usage is TRBV7-2 and J usage is TRBJ2-4, with D perhaps matching TRBD2 (6 bases). The CDR3 runs to 15 residues. Germline-derived CDR1 and CDR2 are SGHTA and FQGNSA. V shed 2 bases and J shed 6 bases, with 14 bases lying between them. CDR3 residues: CASSLMTGERNIQYF. CDR3 coding DNA: TGTGCCAGCAGCTTAATGACGGGGGAGAGAAACATTCAGTACTTC. The variable domain in full, completed from reference TRBV7-2 and TRBJ2-4, reads GAGVSQSPSNKVTEKGKDVELRCDPISGHTALYWYRQSLGQGLEFLIYFQGNSAPDKSGLPSDRFSAERTGGSVSTLTIQRTQQEDSAVYLCASSLMTGERNIQYFGAGTRLSVL.